Listed below are T cell receptor beta chains from one sample, sequenced in a study of OX40 agonist ivuxolimab in advanced cancers. Only in-frame clones appear in the TCRdb table, and some are missing; sequencing was by immunoSEQ multiplex PCR. The sample holds about 70,000 clones; about four fifths are singletons and the top ten take roughly 6.8%. The sequencing used CD4+ or CD8+ T cells sorted from blood, collected in a trial of the OX40 agonist ivuxolimab. These receptors all stem from an adult with an advanced solid tumor such as melanoma, head and neck, liver or kidney cancer. The CDR3 runs from the conserved cysteine through the conserved F or W. The D gene is left open where the match is weak. Clone size is shown for a subset of rows, as once, few, many or a class of expanded clone.

j_call,d_call,clone_size,v_call,cdr3_length,cdr3_nt,cdr3_aa
TRBJ2-5,TRBD2,.,TRBV6-1,15,TGTGCCAGCAGTGAAGTCGCTAGCGGGGGAGGGACCCAGTACTTC,CASSEVASGGGTQYF
TRBJ2-6,.,.,TRBV6-1,17,TGTGCCAGCAGTGTAGCAGGGCCTATCTCTGGGGCCAACGTCCTGACTTTC,CASSVAGPISGANVLTF
TRBJ2-2,.,.,TRBV10-1,16,TGCGCCAGCAGTCCTATGCGGGGGCGCGACACCGGGGAGCTGTTTTTT,CASSPMRGRDTGELFF
TRBJ2-5,TRBD2,.,TRBV5-6,14,TGTGCCAGCAGCTTGGCTAGCGGGGGCGAGACCCAGTACTTC,CASSLASGGETQYF
TRBJ1-3,.,.,TRBV2,16,TGTGCCAGCAGTGGGCAAAAGGGGACGGAAGGAAACACCATATATTTT,CASSGQKGTEGNTIYF
TRBJ1-4,.,.,TRBV28,12,TGTGCCAGCAGGTACAGTTCCCAAAAACTGTTTTTT,CASRYSSQKLFF
TRBJ2-7,.,.,TRBV6-6,14,TGTGCCAGCAGTTACTCTCCGGACATCTACGAGCAGTACTTC,CASSYSPDIYEQYF
TRBJ2-7,.,once,TRBV2,13,TGTGCCAGCAGAGTCCAGGGCTCCTACGAGCAGTACTTC,CASRVQGSYEQYF
TRBJ1-1,TRBD1,.,TRBV6-5,15,TGTGCCAGCAGACGTCAGCAGGGGGCAAGGACTGAAGCTTTCTTT,CASRRQQGARTEAFF
TRBJ2-7,TRBD1,few,TRBV19,15,TGTGCCAGTAGCAAAACGGGACAGGGGGGTTACGAGCAGTACTTC,CASSKTGQGGYEQYF
TRBJ2-1,.,.,TRBV5-1,16,TGCGCCAGCAGCTGGGGGCCTAGCGGACATTACAATGAGCAGTTCTTC,CASSWGPSGHYNEQFF
TRBJ2-7,.,.,TRBV7-2,13,TGTGCCAGCAGCTTTCGAGGCCTTCCCGAGCAGTACTTC,CASSFRGLPEQYF
TRBJ2-5,.,few,TRBV5-4,15,TGTGCCAGCAGCTCACGACCCGACTTCGGGGAGACCCAGTACTTC,CASSSRPDFGETQYF
TRBJ2-7,TRBD1,.,TRBV5-1,15,TGCGCCAGCAGTCGTGCCGGGACAGTAACCGGCGAGCAGTACTTC,CASSRAGTVTGEQYF
TRBJ1-2,.,.,TRBV7-2,15,TGTGCCAGCAGCTTAGGTTGGAAAGGAAACTATGGCTACACCTTC,CASSLGWKGNYGYTF
TRBJ1-5,TRBD1,once,TRBV6-6,16,TGTGCCAGCAGTGTCTTTGGACAGGGGCTCAATCAGCCCCAGCATTTT,CASSVFGQGLNQPQHF
TRBJ2-1,.,.,TRBV7-2,14,TGTGCCAGCAGCCTCATCTACAGGGATGGTGAGCAGTTCTTC,CASSLIYRDGEQFF
TRBJ1-2,.,.,TRBV28,14,TGTGCCACCACAGTCGGTCCGGGAAACTATGGCTACACCTTC,CATTVGPGNYGYTF
TRBJ2-2,.,.,TRBV29-1,12,TGCAGCGTTGAGCGGCACACCGGGGAGCTGTTTTTT,CSVERHTGELFF
TRBJ2-1,TRBD2,.,TRBV2,15,TGTGCCAGCAGTGTTCGGACTAGTCCCTACAATGAGCAGTTCTTC,CASSVRTSPYNEQFF
TRBJ2-3,.,.,TRBV29-1,15,TGCAGCGTAACCCCGTCGGGACCGAGCACAGATACGCAGTATTTT,CSVTPSGPSTDTQYF
TRBJ1-1,TRBD1,medium-sized,TRBV5-4,15,TGTGCCAGCAGCTTGGATTACAGGGGGTTGGATGAAGCTTTCTTT,CASSLDYRGLDEAFF